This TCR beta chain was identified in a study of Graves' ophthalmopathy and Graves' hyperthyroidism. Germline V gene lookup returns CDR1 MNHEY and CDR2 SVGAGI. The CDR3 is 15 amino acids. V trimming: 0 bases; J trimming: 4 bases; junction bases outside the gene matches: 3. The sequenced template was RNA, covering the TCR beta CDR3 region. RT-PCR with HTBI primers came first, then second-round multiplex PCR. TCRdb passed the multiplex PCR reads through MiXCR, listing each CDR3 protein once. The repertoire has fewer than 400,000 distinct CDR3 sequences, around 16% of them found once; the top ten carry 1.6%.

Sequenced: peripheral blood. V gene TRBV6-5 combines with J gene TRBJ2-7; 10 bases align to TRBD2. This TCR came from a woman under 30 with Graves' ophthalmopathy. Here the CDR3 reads CASSYSASGSYEQYF. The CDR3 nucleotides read TGTGCCAGCAGTTACTCAGCTAGCGGGAGTTACGAGCAGTACTTC.